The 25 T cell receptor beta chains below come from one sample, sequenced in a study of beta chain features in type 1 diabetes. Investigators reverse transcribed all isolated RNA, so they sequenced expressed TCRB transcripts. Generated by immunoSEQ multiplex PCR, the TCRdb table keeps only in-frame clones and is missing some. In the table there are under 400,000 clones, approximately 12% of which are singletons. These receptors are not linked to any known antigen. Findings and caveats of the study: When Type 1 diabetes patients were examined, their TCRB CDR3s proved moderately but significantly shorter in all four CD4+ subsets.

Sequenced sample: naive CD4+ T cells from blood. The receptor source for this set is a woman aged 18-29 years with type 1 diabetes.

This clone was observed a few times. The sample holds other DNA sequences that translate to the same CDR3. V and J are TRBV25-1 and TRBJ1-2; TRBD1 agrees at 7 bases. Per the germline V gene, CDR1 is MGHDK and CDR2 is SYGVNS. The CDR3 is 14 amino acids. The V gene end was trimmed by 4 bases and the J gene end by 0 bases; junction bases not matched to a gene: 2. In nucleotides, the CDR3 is TGTGCCAGCAGTGCCGGGACAGCTAACTATGGCTACACCTTC. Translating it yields CASSAGTANYGYTF.

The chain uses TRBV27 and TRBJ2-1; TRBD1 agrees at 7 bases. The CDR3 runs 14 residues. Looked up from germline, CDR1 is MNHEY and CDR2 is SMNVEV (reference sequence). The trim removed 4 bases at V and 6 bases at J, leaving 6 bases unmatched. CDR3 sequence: CASSWKDRINEQFF. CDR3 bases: TGTGCCAGCAGTTGGAAGGACAGGATCAATGAGCAGTTCTTC.

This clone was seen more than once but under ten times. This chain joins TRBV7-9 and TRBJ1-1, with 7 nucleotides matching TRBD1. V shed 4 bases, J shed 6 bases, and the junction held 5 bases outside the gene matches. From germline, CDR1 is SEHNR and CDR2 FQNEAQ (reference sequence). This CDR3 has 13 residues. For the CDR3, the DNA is TGTGCCAGCAGCTCGCAGGGGGTCCCTGAAGCTTTCTTT. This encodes CASSSQGVPEAFF.

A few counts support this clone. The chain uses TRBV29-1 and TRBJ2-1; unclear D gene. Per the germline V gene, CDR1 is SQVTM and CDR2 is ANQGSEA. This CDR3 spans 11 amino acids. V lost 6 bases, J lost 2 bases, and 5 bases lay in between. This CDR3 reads CSVLPYNEQFF. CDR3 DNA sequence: TGCAGCGTCCTACCCTACAATGAGCAGTTCTTC.

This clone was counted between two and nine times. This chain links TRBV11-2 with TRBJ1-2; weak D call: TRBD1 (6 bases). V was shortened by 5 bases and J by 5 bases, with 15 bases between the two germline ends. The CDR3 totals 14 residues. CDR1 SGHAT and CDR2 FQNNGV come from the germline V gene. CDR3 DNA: TGTGCCAGCAGCCGAATGCTGACAGGATATGGCTACACCTTC. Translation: CASSRMLTGYGYTF.

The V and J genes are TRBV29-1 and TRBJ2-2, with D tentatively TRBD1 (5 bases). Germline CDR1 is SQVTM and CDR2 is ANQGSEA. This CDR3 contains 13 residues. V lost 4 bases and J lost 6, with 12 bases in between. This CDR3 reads CSVAPGWAGELFF. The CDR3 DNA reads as TGCAGCGTTGCTCCAGGGTGGGCCGGGGAGCTGTTTTTT.

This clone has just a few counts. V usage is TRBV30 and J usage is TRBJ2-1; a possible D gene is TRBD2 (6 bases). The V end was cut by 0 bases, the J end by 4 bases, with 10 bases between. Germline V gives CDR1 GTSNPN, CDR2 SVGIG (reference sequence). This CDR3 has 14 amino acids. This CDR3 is CAWSVRGVYNEQFF. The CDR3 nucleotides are TGTGCCTGGAGTGTACGCGGGGTTTACAATGAGCAGTTCTTC.

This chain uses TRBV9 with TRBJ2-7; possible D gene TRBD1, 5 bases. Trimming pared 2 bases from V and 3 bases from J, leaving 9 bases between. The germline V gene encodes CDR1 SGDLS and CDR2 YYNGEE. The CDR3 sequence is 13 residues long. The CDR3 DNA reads TGTGCCAGCAGCGTGGGCAGGGACTACGAGCAGTACTTC. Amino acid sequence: CASSVGRDYEQYF.

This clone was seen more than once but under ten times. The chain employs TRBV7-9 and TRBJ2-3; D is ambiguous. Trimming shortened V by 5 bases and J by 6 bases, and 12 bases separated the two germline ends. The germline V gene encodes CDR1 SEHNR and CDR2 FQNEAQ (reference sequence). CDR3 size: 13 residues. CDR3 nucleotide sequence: TGTGCCAGCAGCCTAGACCCCGCGGATACGCAGTATTTT. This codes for CASSLDPADTQYF.

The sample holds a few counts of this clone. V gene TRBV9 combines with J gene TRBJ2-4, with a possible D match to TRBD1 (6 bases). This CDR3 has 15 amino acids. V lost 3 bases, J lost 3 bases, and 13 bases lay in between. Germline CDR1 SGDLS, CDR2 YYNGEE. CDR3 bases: TGTGCCAGCAGCGACAGGGTAGGGGACAAAAACATTCAGTACTTC. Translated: CASSDRVGDKNIQYF.

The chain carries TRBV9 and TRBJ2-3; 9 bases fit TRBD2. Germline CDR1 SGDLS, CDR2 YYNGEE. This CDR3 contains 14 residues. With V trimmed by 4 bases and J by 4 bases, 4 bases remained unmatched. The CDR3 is CASSSGLAADTQYF. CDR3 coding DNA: TGTGCCAGCAGCTCGGGACTAGCCGCAGATACGCAGTATTTT.

Here the CDR3 reads CASLARSSYNEQFF. Written as DNA, the CDR3 is TGTGCCAGTTTAGCGAGGAGCTCCTACAATGAGCAGTTCTTC. V gene TRBV28 combines with J gene TRBJ2-1; TRBD2 might be the D (5 bases). Germline values: CDR1 MDHEN, CDR2 SYDVKM. The CDR3 totals 14 residues. V dropped 9 bases and J dropped 0 bases, with 12 bases sitting between them.

The CDR3 here is CASRGLAGAYNEQFF. The CDR3 nucleotides are TGTGCCAGCAGAGGACTAGCGGGAGCCTACAATGAGCAGTTCTTC. V usage is TRBV28 and J usage is TRBJ2-1; 13 nucleotides agree with TRBD2. J was trimmed by 2 bases and V by 6 bases; bases with no gene match: 1. Germline CDR1 is MDHEN and CDR2 is SYDVKM. The CDR3 runs to 15 residues.

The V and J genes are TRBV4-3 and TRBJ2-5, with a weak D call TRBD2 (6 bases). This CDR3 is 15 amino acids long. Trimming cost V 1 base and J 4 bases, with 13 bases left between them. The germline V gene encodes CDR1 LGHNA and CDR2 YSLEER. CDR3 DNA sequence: TGCGCCAGCAGCCAAGGACTAGGGGTAACAGAGACCCAGTACTTC. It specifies CASSQGLGVTETQYF.

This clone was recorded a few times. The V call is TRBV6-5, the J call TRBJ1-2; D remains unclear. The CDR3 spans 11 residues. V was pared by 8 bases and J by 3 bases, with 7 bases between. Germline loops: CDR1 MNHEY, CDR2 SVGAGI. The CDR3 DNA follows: TGTGCCAGCGCGTCCGACTATGGCTACACCTTC. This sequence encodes CASASDYGYTF.

The CDR3 reads CASSLVAGVTYEQYF. In DNA, the CDR3 is TGTGCCAGCAGCTTGGTTGCGGGAGTGACATACGAGCAGTACTTC. The V and J genes are TRBV5-6 and TRBJ2-7; 7 bases fit TRBD2. Germline V gene sequence: CDR1 SGHDT, CDR2 YYEEEE. The CDR3 spans 15 residues. V was clipped by 0 bases and J by 4 bases; unmatched bases: 7.

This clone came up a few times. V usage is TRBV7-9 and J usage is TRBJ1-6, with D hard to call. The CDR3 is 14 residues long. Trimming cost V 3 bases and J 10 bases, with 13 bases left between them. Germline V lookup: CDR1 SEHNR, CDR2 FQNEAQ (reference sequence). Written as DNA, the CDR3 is TGTGCCAGCAGCTTTGGAGGGAAAAACTCACCCCTCCACTTT. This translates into CASSFGGKNSPLHF.

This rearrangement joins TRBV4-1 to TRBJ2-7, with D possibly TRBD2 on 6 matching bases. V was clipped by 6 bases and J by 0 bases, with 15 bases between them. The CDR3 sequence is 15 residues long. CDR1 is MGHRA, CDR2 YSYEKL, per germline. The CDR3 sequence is CASRPRAGSSYEQYF. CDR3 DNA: TGCGCCAGCAGGCCAAGGGCGGGGAGCTCCTACGAGCAGTACTTC.

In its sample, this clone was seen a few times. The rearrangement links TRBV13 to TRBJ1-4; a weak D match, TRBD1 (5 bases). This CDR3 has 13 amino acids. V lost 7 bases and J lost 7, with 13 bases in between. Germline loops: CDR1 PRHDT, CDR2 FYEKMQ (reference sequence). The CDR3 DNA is TGTGCCAGCACAGGGCGCGTAGGTGAAAAACTGTTTTTT. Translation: CASTGRVGEKLFF.

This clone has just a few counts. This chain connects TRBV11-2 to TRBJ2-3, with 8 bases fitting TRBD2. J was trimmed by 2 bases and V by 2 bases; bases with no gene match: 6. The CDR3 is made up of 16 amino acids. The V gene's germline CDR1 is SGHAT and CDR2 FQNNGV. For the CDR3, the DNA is TGTGCCAGCAGCTTAACCAGCGGGGGATACACAGATACGCAGTATTTT. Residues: CASSLTSGGYTDTQYF.

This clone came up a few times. The CDR3 coding sequence is TGTGCCAGTAGTCGGGTGGGTCCTTCTTCACCCCTCCACTTT. As protein: CASSRVGPSSPLHF. J is TRBJ1-6 and V is TRBV19; D is ambiguous. V shed 5 bases and J shed 9 bases, with 14 bases lying between them. Germline V gene data show CDR1 as LNHDA and CDR2 as SQIVND (reference sequence). This CDR3 has 14 residues.

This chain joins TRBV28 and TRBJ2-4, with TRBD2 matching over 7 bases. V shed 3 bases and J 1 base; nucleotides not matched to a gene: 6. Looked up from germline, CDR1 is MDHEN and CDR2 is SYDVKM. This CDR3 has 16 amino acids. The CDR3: CASSFDREGAKNIQYF. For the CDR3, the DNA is TGTGCCAGCAGTTTCGATAGGGAGGGGGCCAAAAACATTCAGTACTTC.

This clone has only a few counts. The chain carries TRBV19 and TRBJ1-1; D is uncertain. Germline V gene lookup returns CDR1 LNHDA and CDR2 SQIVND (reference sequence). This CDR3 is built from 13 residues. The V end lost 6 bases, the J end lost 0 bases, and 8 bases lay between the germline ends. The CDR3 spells CASRELMNTEAFF. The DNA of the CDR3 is TGTGCCAGTAGGGAGCTCATGAACACTGAAGCTTTCTTT.

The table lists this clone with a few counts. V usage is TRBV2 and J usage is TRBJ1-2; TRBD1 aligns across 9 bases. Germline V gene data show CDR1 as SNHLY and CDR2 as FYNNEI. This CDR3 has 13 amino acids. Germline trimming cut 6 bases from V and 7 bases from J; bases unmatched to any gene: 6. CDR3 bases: TGTGCCAGCAGCACGGGACAGGGATTTGGCTACACCTTC. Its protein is CASSTGQGFGYTF.

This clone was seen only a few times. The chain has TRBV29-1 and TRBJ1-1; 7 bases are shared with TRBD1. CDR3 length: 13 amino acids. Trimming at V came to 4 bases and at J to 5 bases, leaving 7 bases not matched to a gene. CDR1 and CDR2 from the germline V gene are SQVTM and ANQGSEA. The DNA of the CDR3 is TGCAGCGTTGGACAGGGTAGTAGGACTGAAGCTTTCTTT. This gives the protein CSVGQGSRTEAFF.